Sequencing of this TCR beta chain was carried out in a study of blood T cell repertoires in COVID-19. In the authors' methods: Quantification of nucleated cells was approximated via reference gene primer amplification. Here immunoSEQ multiplex PCR was the method, and the copy in TCRdb shows in-frame clones only, minus some. V and J calls and clone size are as listed in that table; D and trimming were resolved from the DNA. Of 490,000 or so clones listed, approximately 90% are singletons. Participant ages covered about 18 to 89 years across 20 to 30 US areas. Among Cohort 3 donors, those recovered had two negative PCRs, clearance, or symptom resolution. CDR1 MDHEN and CDR2 SYDVKM come from the germline V gene. V lost 4 bases and J lost 5; bases outside the gene matches: 13. The CDR3 runs 18 residues.

This chain links TRBV28 with TRBJ2-2, with 10 positions matching TRBD1. The sequencing sample was made of PBMCs or T cells enriched from blood (not recorded which). This TCR came from a woman aged 55-69 years who had recovered from COVID-19. The CDR3 is CASSSPPGQGTRTGELFF. CDR3 DNA: TGTGCCAGCAGTTCTCCCCCGGGACAGGGGACGAGAACCGGGGAGCTGTTTTTT.